The clone carrying this T cell receptor (beta chain) appeared a single time. This entry belongs to a study of cytomegalovirus exposure and HLA in healthy donors. The PCR employed 60 Vbeta primers together with 13 Jbeta primers. This table comes from immunoSEQ multiplex PCR, and its TCRdb copy is limited to in-frame clones, with some not included. The sample records over 90,000 clones, around 77% being singletons. The germline V gene has CDR1 GTSNPN and CDR2 SVGIG (reference sequence). CDR3 size: 12 residues. V gave up 6 bases and J gave up 0 bases, with 6 bases separating them. Material for sequencing was PBMCs. This rearrangement joins TRBV30 to TRBJ1-3; D remains unclear. The sequence was collected from a male donor in good health and CMV-seropositive. In nucleotides, the CDR3 is TGTGCCTGCGAGAGCTCTGGAAACACCATATATTTT. It codes for CACESSGNTIYF.